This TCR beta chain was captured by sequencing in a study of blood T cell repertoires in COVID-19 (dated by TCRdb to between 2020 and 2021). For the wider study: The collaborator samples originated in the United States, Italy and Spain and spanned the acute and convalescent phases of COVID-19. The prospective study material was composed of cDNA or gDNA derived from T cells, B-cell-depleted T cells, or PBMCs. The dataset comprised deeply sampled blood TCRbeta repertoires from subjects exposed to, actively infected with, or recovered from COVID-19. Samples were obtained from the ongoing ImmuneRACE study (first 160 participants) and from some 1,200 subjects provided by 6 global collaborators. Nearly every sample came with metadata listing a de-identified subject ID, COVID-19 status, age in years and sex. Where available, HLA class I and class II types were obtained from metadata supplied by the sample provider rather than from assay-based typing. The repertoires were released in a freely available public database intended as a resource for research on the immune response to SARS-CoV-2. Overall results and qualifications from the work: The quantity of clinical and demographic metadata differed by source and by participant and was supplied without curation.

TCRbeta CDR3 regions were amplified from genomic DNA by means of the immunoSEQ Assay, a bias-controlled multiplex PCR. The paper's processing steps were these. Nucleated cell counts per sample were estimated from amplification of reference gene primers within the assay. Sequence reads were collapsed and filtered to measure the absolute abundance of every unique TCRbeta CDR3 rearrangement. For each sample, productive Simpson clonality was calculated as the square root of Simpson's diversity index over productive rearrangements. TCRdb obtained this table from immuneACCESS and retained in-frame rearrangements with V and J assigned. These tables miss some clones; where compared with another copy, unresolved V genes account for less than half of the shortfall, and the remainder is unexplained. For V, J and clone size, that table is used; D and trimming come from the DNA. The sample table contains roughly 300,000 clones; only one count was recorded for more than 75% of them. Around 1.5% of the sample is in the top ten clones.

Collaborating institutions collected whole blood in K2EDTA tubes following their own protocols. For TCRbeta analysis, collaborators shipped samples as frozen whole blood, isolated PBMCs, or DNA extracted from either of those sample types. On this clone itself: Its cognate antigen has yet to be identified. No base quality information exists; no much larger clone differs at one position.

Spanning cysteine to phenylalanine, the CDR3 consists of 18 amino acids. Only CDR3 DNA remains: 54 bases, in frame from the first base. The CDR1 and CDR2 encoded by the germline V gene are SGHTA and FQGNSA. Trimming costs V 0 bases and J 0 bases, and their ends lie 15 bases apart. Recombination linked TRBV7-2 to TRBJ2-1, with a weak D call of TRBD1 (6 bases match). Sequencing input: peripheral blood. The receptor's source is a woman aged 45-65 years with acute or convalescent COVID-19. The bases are TGTGCCAGCAGCTTAGCCCCTAGGACAGTCCCCTCCTACAATGAGCAGTTCTTC. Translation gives CASSLAPRTVPSYNEQFF.